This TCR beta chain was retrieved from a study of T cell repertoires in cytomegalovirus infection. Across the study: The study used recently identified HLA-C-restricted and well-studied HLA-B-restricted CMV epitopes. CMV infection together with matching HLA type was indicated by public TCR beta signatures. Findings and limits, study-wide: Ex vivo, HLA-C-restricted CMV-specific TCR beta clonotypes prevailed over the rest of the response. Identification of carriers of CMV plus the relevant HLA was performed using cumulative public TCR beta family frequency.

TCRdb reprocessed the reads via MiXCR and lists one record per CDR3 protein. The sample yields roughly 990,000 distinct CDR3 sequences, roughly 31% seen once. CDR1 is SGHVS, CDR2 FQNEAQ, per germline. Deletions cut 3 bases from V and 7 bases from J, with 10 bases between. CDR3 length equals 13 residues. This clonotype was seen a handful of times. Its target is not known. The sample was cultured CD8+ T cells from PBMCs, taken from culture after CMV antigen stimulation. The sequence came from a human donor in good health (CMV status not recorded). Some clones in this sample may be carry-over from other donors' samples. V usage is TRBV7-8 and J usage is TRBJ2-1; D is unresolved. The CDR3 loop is CASSFLSENEQFF. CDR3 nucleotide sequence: TGTGCCAGCAGCTTTCTTAGTGAGAATGAGCAGTTCTTC.